The 10 T cell receptor beta chains below all came from one sample that was sequenced in a study of blood T cell repertoires in COVID-19. The data were produced by immunoSEQ multiplex PCR, yet TCRdb's version contains in-frame clones alone and is incomplete. The repertoire holds tens of thousands of clones, with around 85% as singletons. The source material was peripheral blood. The receptors come from a man older than 75 with acute or convalescent COVID-19.

J is TRBJ1-6 and V is TRBV5-6, with 10 bases lining up with TRBD1. Germline CDR1 SGHDT, CDR2 YYEEEE. V gave up 3 bases and J gave up 6 bases; unmatched junction bases: 3. The CDR3 has 15 residues. CDR3 nucleotide sequence: TGTGCCAGCAGCTCTCGGGACAGGGGTAATTCACCCCTCCACTTT. Protein product: CASSSRDRGNSPLHF. The variable domain in full, with the rest retrieved from reference TRBV5-6 and TRBJ1-6, is DAGVTQSPTHLIKTRGQQVTLRCSPKSGHDTVSWYQQALGQGPQFIFQYYEEEERQRGNFPDRFSGHQFPNYSSELNVNALLLGDSALYLCASSSRDRGNSPLHFGNGTRLTVT.

V gene TRBV2 combines with J gene TRBJ1-5, with 9 bases matching TRBD1. V lost 1 base, J lost 2 bases, and 6 bases stayed unmatched. The CDR3 spans 17 residues. Germline assignment: CDR1 SNHLY and CDR2 FYNNEI. CDR3 sequence: CASSEGPTGGGNQPQHF. In DNA, the CDR3 is TGTGCCAGCAGTGAAGGTCCGACAGGGGGAGGCAATCAGCCCCAGCATTTT. The full variable domain, with the rest looked up from reference TRBV2 and TRBJ1-5, is EPEVTQTPSHQVTQMGQEVILRCVPISNHLYFYWYRQILGQKVEFLVSFYNNEISEKSEIFDDQFSVERPDGSNFTLKIRSTKLEDSAMYFCASSEGPTGGGNQPQHFGDGTRLSIL.

The rearrangement joins TRBV11-2 to TRBJ2-1; 11 bases match TRBD2. CDR3 length equals 16 residues. J was trimmed by 9 bases and V by 5 bases; bases with no gene match: 12. Per the germline V gene, CDR1 is SGHAT and CDR2 is FQNNGV. CDR3 sequence reads: CASSPKPLAGGGEQFF. The CDR3 DNA follows: TGTGCCAGCAGCCCAAAACCGCTAGCGGGAGGTGGTGAGCAGTTCTTC.

The rearrangement uses TRBV27 and TRBJ2-1; 7 nucleotides agree with TRBD2. CDR1 and CDR2 (germline): MNHEY, SMNVEV (reference sequence). V lost 0 bases to trimming and J lost 12 bases; unmatched junction nucleotides: 11. This CDR3 region has 15 residues. DNA for the CDR3: TGTGCCAGCAGTTTATCGAGGGCCCTAGCGGATGGGCAGTTCTTC. Amino acid sequence: CASSLSRALADGQFF.

This chain joins TRBV9 and TRBJ2-2, with 7 bases fitting TRBD2. V lost 6 bases to trimming and J lost 5 bases; unmatched junction nucleotides: 4. This CDR3 comprises 13 residues. The V gene's germline CDR1 is SGDLS and CDR2 YYNGEE. CDR3 sequence: CASNEAGTGELFF. Here the CDR3 DNA reads TGTGCCAGCAATGAAGCGGGGACCGGGGAGCTGTTTTTT.

The genes are TRBV5-4 and TRBJ2-1, with TRBD1 identical over 7 bases. Trimming at V came to 3 bases and at J to 4 bases, leaving 10 bases not matched to a gene. This CDR3 is built from 16 residues. Germline V lookup: CDR1 SGHNT, CDR2 YYREEE (reference sequence). The CDR3 here is CASSSALTGLYNEQFF. The CDR3 DNA follows: TGTGCCAGCAGCTCGGCGTTGACAGGGCTATACAATGAGCAGTTCTTC.

This chain links TRBV4-3 with TRBJ1-1; no reliable D call. This CDR3 comprises 15 residues. Trimming pared 0 bases from V and 3 bases from J, leaving 11 bases between. Germline CDR1 reads LGHNA; CDR2 reads YSLEER. The CDR3 is CASSQDRVLYTEAFF. The CDR3, as DNA: TGCGCCAGCAGCCAAGACCGGGTCCTCTACACTGAAGCTTTCTTT.

V and J are TRBV19 and TRBJ1-2, with TRBD1 identical over 9 bases. Germline V gene sequence: CDR1 LNHDA, CDR2 SQIVND (reference sequence). V shed 4 bases, J shed 7 bases, and the junction held 7 bases outside the gene matches. The length of the CDR3 is 14 residues. CDR3 sequence: CASSTKTGGVGYTF. Here the CDR3 DNA reads TGTGCCAGTAGTACCAAAACAGGGGGCGTTGGCTACACCTTC.

The sample holds one count of this clone. In nucleotides, the CDR3 is TGTGCCAGCAGTCCAGGGTCCTACGAGCAGTACTTC. The encoded protein is CASSPGSYEQYF. The chain has TRBV6-2 or TRBV6-3 and TRBJ2-7, with a weak D call TRBD1 (5 bases). The V end lost 5 bases, the J end lost 1 base, and 6 bases lay between the germline ends. The germline V gene encodes CDR1 MNHEY and CDR2 SVGEGT. This CDR3 is built from 12 residues.

The chain links TRBV29-1 to TRBJ1-1, with D unclear. With 5 bases removed from V and 8 bases from J, the gap between germline ends came to 15 bases. There are 12 residues in the CDR3. Per the germline V gene, CDR1 is SQVTM and CDR2 is ANQGSEA. The CDR3 spells CSVTKSSQEAFF. The CDR3 DNA sequence: TGCAGCGTTACTAAGTCCTCGCAAGAAGCTTTCTTT.